Listed below are T cell receptor beta chains from one sample, sequenced in a study of OX40 agonist ivuxolimab in advanced cancers. Sequenced by immunoSEQ multiplex PCR; TCRdb stores in-frame clones only, minus some. The sample records 40,000 to 45,000 clones, roughly four fifths being singletons. The sequenced sample was CD4+ or CD8+ T cells sorted from blood, obtained in a trial of the OX40 agonist ivuxolimab. The receptors shown here come from an adult with an advanced solid tumor such as melanoma, head and neck, liver or kidney cancer. The CDR3 runs from the conserved cysteine through the conserved F or W. The D gene is left open where the match is weak. Clone size, where shown, is once, few, many, or a class for clones that have expanded.

>NA|NA|TRBJ1-1|TRBV9
TGTGCCAGCAGCGTACTGGGGGGTATGAACACTGAAGCTTTCTTT
CASSVLGGMNTEAFF
>TRBD1|few|TRBJ1-5|TRBV7-2
TGTGCCAGCAGCACTCGGACAGGGAACGATCAGCCCCAGCATTTT
CASSTRTGNDQPQHF
>TRBD2|NA|TRBJ2-3|TRBV7-6
TGTGCCAGCAGCTTAGCGCTAGCGGGAGGAACAGATACGCAGTATTTT
CASSLALAGGTDTQYF
>TRBD1|NA|TRBJ2-2|TRBV7-8
TGTGCCAGCAGCCTTATTTTATTCTGGACAGGGGCGCAGGGGGAGCTGTTTTTT
CASSLILFWTGAQGELFF
>NA|NA|TRBJ2-1|TRBV5-1
TGCGCCAGTAGGTGGTCCTACAATGAGCAGTTCTTC
CASRWSYNEQFF
>NA|once|TRBJ2-1|TRBV5-1
TGCGCCAGCAGCTGGATGCTAACAGACTCCTACAATGAGCAGTTCTTC
CASSWMLTDSYNEQFF
>NA|NA|TRBJ1-4|TRBV4-2
TGTGCCAGCAGCCAAGATCCGACTATCGCGGCAACTAATGAAAAACTGTTTTTT
CASSQDPTIAATNEKLFF
>TRBD2|few|TRBJ2-1|TRBV4-1
TGCGCCAGCAGCCAAGACCCCCCCACTAGCGGGTTGGTCGGGGAGCAGTTCTTC
CASSQDPPTSGLVGEQFF
>TRBD2|NA|TRBJ2-1|TRBV7-6
TGTGCCAGCAGCCCAGTCGGGCGGGAGAGTTCCTACAATGAGCAGTTCTTC
CASSPVGRESSYNEQFF
>NA|NA|TRBJ2-1|TRBV4-1
TGCGCCAGCAGCCGGGACAATGAGCAGTTCTTC
CASSRDNEQFF
>NA|NA|TRBJ2-1|TRBV9
TGTGCCAGCAGCGCCCCTAATTCCAATGAGCAGTTCTTC
CASSAPNSNEQFF
>NA|few|TRBJ2-1|TRBV4-1
TGCGCCAGCAGCCAACTAAGCGGAATTGAGCAGTTCTTC
CASSQLSGIEQFF
>TRBD1|NA|TRBJ1-2|TRBV5-4
TGTGCCACTACAGGAGGGACAGATCTTTCGGGCTATGGCTACACCTTC
CATTGGTDLSGYGYTF
>TRBD2|NA|TRBJ2-3|TRBV10-3
TGTGCCATCTCCCGGGCTAGCGGGCCATACAAGACTAGCACAGATACGCAGTATTTT
CAISRASGPYKTSTDTQYF
>NA|NA|TRBJ2-7|TRBV6-6
TGTGCCAGCACCGAAGCGGAGGAGGGCGAGCAGTACTTC
CASTEAEEGEQYF
>NA|NA|TRBJ1-5|TRBV30
TGTGCCTGGAGTGTTAATAGCAATCAGCCCCAGCATTTT
CAWSVNSNQPQHF
>NA|NA|TRBJ2-3|TRBV5-1
TGCGCCAGCAGCTTGAGCAGCGCCACAGATACGCAGTATTTT
CASSLSSATDTQYF
>TRBD2|NA|TRBJ2-5|TRBV30
TGTGCAACAACCCAGGGACTAGCGGGGAGCCAAGAGACCCAGTACTTC
CATTQGLAGSQETQYF
>NA|NA|TRBJ2-5|TRBV10-3
TGTGCCATCAGTGACCCCACCCAAGAGACCCAGTACTTC
CAISDPTQETQYF
>NA|NA|TRBJ2-2|TRBV27
TGTGCCAGCAGTTTATCGTTAGCGGAGAACACCGGGGAGCTGTTTTTT
CASSLSLAENTGELFF
>NA|NA|TRBJ1-1|TRBV7-8
TGTGCCAGCAGCTTGGGGGGGGTGGACACTGAAGCTTTCTTT
CASSLGGVDTEAFF
>NA|NA|TRBJ2-5|TRBV2
TGTGCAGACCGGACCTCGGACTCGACGGAAAGGGTTGGGGAGACCCAGTACTTC
CADRTSDSTERVGETQYF
>NA|NA|TRBJ2-7|TRBV5-1
TGCGCCAGCAGCTTGCGTACGACAGGAGAGTGGATCTACGAGCAGTACTTC
CASSLRTTGEWIYEQYF
>TRBD1|NA|TRBJ2-7|TRBV5-4
TGTGCCAGCAGCCCCGGACAGGGAGCTTACGAGCAGTACTTC
CASSPGQGAYEQYF